This is a list of T cell receptor beta chains from one sample in a study of technical replicates of blood from a few donors. Assay: immunoSEQ multiplex PCR; the TCRdb copy retains only in-frame clones and omits some. Among around 80,000 clones listed, 95% to 98% were seen once. Sample: T cells isolated from PBMCs. These receptors originate from a human donor in good health. Both conserved end residues are part of each CDR3. D genes are given only for firm matches. Size tells how often a clone was seen (once, few, many) or the class of an expanded clone, and some rows leave it out.

V	D	J	size	DNA	CDR3
TRBV30	TRBD2	TRBJ2-7	-	TGTGCCTGGAGTGTATCAGCGGGGTATTACGAGCAGTACTTC	CAWSVSAGYYEQYF
TRBV18	TRBD1	TRBJ2-3	-	TGTGCCAGCTCACTAGACAGGGCCGGAGATACGCAGTATTTT	CASSLDRAGDTQYF
TRBV9	TRBD2	TRBJ2-1	once	TGTGCCAGCAGCGACGGGACTAGCGGGGGGGCCGAGTGGTGGAATGAGCAGTTCTTC	CASSDGTSGGAEWWNEQFF
TRBV5-4	-	TRBJ1-1	-	TGTGCCAGCAGTTTACAGGGGAACACTGAAGCTTTCTTT	CASSLQGNTEAFF
TRBV29-1	TRBD1	TRBJ2-7	-	TGCAGCGTTATATCTCCGGTCGGACAGGGGGCTGGCTACGAGCAGTACTTC	CSVISPVGQGAGYEQYF
TRBV6-5	-	TRBJ2-3	-	TGTGCCAGCAGTTCCTCCAGGGGCACAGATACGCAGTATTTT	CASSSSRGTDTQYF
TRBV2	-	TRBJ2-5	-	TGTGCCAGCAGCGCCCCAGCGGCAAGGCTCGAGACCCAGTACTTC	CASSAPAARLETQYF
TRBV28	TRBD2	TRBJ2-1	-	TGTGCCAGCACGGGCGGGAGTAGGAACAATGAGCAGTTCTTC	CASTGGSRNNEQFF
TRBV11-2	-	TRBJ2-7	-	TGTGCCAGCAGCCCCAGACAGCTTTACGAGCAGTACTTC	CASSPRQLYEQYF
TRBV25-1	TRBD1	TRBJ1-4	-	TGTGCCAGCAGCTCCCCGACAGGGGGTGAAAAACTGTTTTTT	CASSSPTGGEKLFF
TRBV6-5	-	TRBJ1-2	-	TGTGCCAGCAGGGTTTCACCGGGGGGCCTCTATGGCTACACCTTC	CASRVSPGGLYGYTF
TRBV5-1	-	TRBJ2-1	-	TGCGCCAGCAGCTTGGCCCTGGGAGTCTCCTACAATGAGCAGTTCTTC	CASSLALGVSYNEQFF
TRBV7-8	TRBD1	TRBJ2-7	-	TGTGCCAGCAGCTTATCGGGGGAGATATGGAGACAGGGGTCCTACGAGCAGTACTTC	CASSLSGEIWRQGSYEQYF
TRBV29-1	TRBD1	TRBJ2-7	-	TGCAGCGTTGGGGACAGGAGCTACGAGCAGTACTTC	CSVGDRSYEQYF
TRBV9	-	TRBJ2-2	once	TGTGCCAGCAGCGCTATGGACACCGGGGAGCTGTTTTTT	CASSAMDTGELFF
TRBV5-8	TRBD1	TRBJ2-7	once	TGTGCCAGCAGCTTGGGGGACAGGGAAGTTTACGAGCAGTACTTC	CASSLGDREVYEQYF
TRBV4-1	-	TRBJ2-7	-	TGCGCCAGCAGCCCAGTGAAGGGGCCCACCTACGAGCAGTACTTC	CASSPVKGPTYEQYF
TRBV5-1	-	TRBJ1-5	-	TGCGCCAGCAGCCCCGGGGAGGGTGATCAGCCCCAGCATTTT	CASSPGEGDQPQHF
TRBV7-2	TRBD1	TRBJ1-5	-	TGTGCCAGCAGCTTCGACAGGGATCAGCCCCAGCATTTT	CASSFDRDQPQHF
TRBV6-4	TRBD1	TRBJ1-2	-	TGTGCCAGCGGACCCCCGGACAGGCCTAATTACACCTTC	CASGPPDRPNYTF
TRBV4-2	TRBD1	TRBJ2-7	-	TGTGCCAGCAGCCCAATATGGACAGGATCTGGCACCTACGAGCAGTACTTC	CASSPIWTGSGTYEQYF
TRBV5-1	TRBD1	TRBJ1-1	-	TGCGCCAGCAGCTGGGGACAGACAGCTGAAGCTTTCTTT	CASSWGQTAEAFF
TRBV21-1	-	TRBJ2-1	-	TGTGCCAGCAGCCCTCGGGGCCTCGGGAGCTCCTACAATGAGCAGTTCTTC	CASSPRGLGSSYNEQFF
TRBV12-5	-	TRBJ1-5	-	TGTGCTAGTGGTCCCTTTGAGCCCCAGCATTTT	CASGPFEPQHF
TRBV18	TRBD1	TRBJ1-2	-	TGTGCCAGCTCACCACCCCGGGACAGGGGTAACTATGGCTACACCTTC	CASSPPRDRGNYGYTF
TRBV25-1	-	TRBJ1-1	-	TGTGCCAGCGCCACTAGGGTGAACACTGAAGCTTTCTTT	CASATRVNTEAFF
TRBV14	-	TRBJ2-7	-	TGTGCCAGCAGCCTCGGGGAGGAGCAGTACTTC	CASSLGEEQYF
TRBV18	-	TRBJ2-1	-	TGTGCCAGCTCACCACTTTTGACTAGAGGTTCCTACAATGAGCAGTTCTTC	CASSPLLTRGSYNEQFF
TRBV4-2	-	TRBJ2-7	-	TGTGCCAGCAGCCAAGTCGGTCAGGGCGCCTACGAGCAGTACTTC	CASSQVGQGAYEQYF
TRBV27	-	TRBJ2-7	-	TGTGCCAGCAGTTTTGGAGGGAACTCCTACGAGCAGTACTTC	CASSFGGNSYEQYF
TRBV28	TRBD1	TRBJ1-2	-	TGTGCCAGCTGCTACCCAGGGGGCAATGGCTACACCTTC	CASCYPGGNGYTF
TRBV18	TRBD1	TRBJ2-7	-	TGTGCCAGCTCACTAACTAGGGACAGGGGAGCCGGGGTGCAGTACTTC	CASSLTRDRGAGVQYF
TRBV6-1	-	TRBJ2-7	-	TGTGCCAGCAGTGATGGGCGGGGACCTTTAAATCCCTACGAGCAGTACTTC	CASSDGRGPLNPYEQYF
TRBV7-8	TRBD1	TRBJ2-7	-	TGTGCCAGCAGCTGGGAGAACAGGGGAAGGAACGAGCAGTACTTC	CASSWENRGRNEQYF
TRBV5-1	TRBD1	TRBJ1-4	-	TGCGCCAGCCAGACAGGGGGTCTCTCGGAGGAAAAACTGTTTTTT	CASQTGGLSEEKLFF
TRBV7-9	-	TRBJ2-7	-	TGTGCCAGCAGCTCGCCCCCCGGACGGCCAGGGACCTACGAGCAGTACTTC	CASSSPPGRPGTYEQYF
TRBV19	-	TRBJ2-1	-	TGTGCCAGTAGTGGAACAGGGAGGGTATTATTTTACAATGAGCAGTTCTTC	CASSGTGRVLFYNEQFF
TRBV6-1	TRBD1	TRBJ1-1	-	TGTGCCAGCGTTGAAGTCACAGGGGGGGAAAACACTGAAGCTTTCTTT	CASVEVTGGENTEAFF
TRBV14	TRBD1	TRBJ1-2	-	TGTGCCAGCAGCCGGACAGGGAATGGCTACACCTTC	CASSRTGNGYTF
TRBV7-6	-	TRBJ2-5	-	TGTGCCAGCAGCGCAACGGACTGGGCCCAGTACTTC	CASSATDWAQYF
TRBV5-6	TRBD2	TRBJ2-7	-	TGTGCCAGCAGCTTTGGGGGGACTAGCGGATACGAGCAGTACTTC	CASSFGGTSGYEQYF
TRBV5-5	-	TRBJ2-7	-	TGTGCCAGCAGCTGGGGGGGGACAGGAGCCTACGAGCAGTACTTC	CASSWGGTGAYEQYF
TRBV10-3	TRBD2	TRBJ2-3	-	TGTGCCACCCTTCGGGGGGTGTTCTCTAGCACAGATACGCAGTATTTT	CATLRGVFSSTDTQYF
TRBV7-9	-	TRBJ1-2	-	TGTGCCAGCAGCTTGGGGGGGGCGTCACCCTATGGCTACACCTTC	CASSLGGASPYGYTF
TRBV27	TRBD2	TRBJ2-1	-	TGTGCCAGCAGCCTAATAAGCGGGGGCTTTCGCAATGAGCAGTTCTTC	CASSLISGGFRNEQFF
TRBV4-1	-	TRBJ1-2	-	TGCGCCAGCAGCCCGACAGGCTATGAAGCTGGCTACACCTTC	CASSPTGYEAGYTF
TRBV5-4	TRBD1	TRBJ1-2	-	TGTGCCAGCAGCTTCAGTCTTGGGACAGGGGACCAGGCTAACTATGGCTACACCTTC	CASSFSLGTGDQANYGYTF
TRBV18	-	TRBJ1-1	-	TGTGCCAGCTCACCATCCGAACCGAGGGGGACTGAAGCTTTCTTT	CASSPSEPRGTEAFF